The T cell receptor (beta chain) under discussion was sequenced for a study of blood T cell repertoires in COVID-19. Study information: T cells, B-cell-depleted T cells, or PBMCs provided the cDNA or gDNA that served as material.

Trimming cost V 4 bases and J 3 bases; bases outside gene matches: 5. This CDR3 has 15 residues. CDR1 is SGHRS and CDR2 is YFSETQ in the germline V gene. Measured with immunoSEQ multiplex PCR; TCRdb has only the in-frame clones, and not every one. The sample has 200,000 to 300,000 clones; over 70% are singletons. The sequence derives from a woman older than 75 with acute or convalescent COVID-19. The sequencing input was peripheral blood. V and J are TRBV5-1 and TRBJ2-3; 10 positions agree with TRBD2. The CDR3 spells CASSPGLATTDTQYF. The CDR3 DNA reads as TGCGCCAGCAGCCCGGGACTAGCGACTACAGATACGCAGTATTTT.